A single sample gave rise to the 8 T cell receptor beta chains below, sequenced in a study of control samples from healthy donors and cancer patients. This table comes from immunoSEQ multiplex PCR, and its TCRdb copy is limited to in-frame clones, with some not included. The sample records about 100,000 clones, about 85% being singletons. The specimen was blood. The receptors shown here come from a man between 25 and 39 years old in good health.

DNA of the CDR3: TGCGCCAGCAGCCCCCAGGGGGGGCCTAACTATGGCTACACCTTC. Protein product: CASSPQGGPNYGYTF. The rearrangement links TRBV5-1 to TRBJ1-2; the match to TRBD1 covers 7 bases. The CDR3 is made up of 15 amino acids. CDR1 SGHRS and CDR2 YFSETQ come from the germline V gene. The ends lost 4 bases at V and 0 bases at J; junction bases unmatched: 6.

This clone occurred a few times. The chain carries TRBV29-1 and TRBJ1-2; D is possibly TRBD1 (6 bases). The CDR3 consists of 12 residues. Trimming took 5 bases from V and 5 from J, leaving 12 bases between them. From germline, CDR1 is SQVTM and CDR2 ANQGSEA. CDR3 loop: CSVRKGVYGYTF. The CDR3 DNA is TGCAGCGTTCGTAAGGGGGTGTATGGCTACACCTTC.

The chain couples TRBV5-1 to TRBJ2-3; 9 bases align to TRBD2. The germline V gene has CDR1 SGHRS and CDR2 YFSETQ. The CDR3 sequence is 18 residues long. V was clipped by 0 bases and J by 2 bases; unmatched bases: 10. CDR3 loop: CASSLAGGAGGFTDTQYF. The DNA for the CDR3 is TGCGCCAGCAGCTTGGCCGGGGGAGCGGGGGGCTTCACAGATACGCAGTATTTT. Full variable domain (missing parts from reference TRBV5-1 and TRBJ2-3): KAGVTQTPRYLIKTRGQQVTLSCSPISGHRSVSWYQQTPGQGLQFLFEYFSETQRNKGNFPGRFSGRQFSNSRSEMNVSTLELGDSALYLCASSLAGGAGGFTDTQYFGPGTRLTVL.

V and J are TRBV5-1 and TRBJ1-2; 12 bases are a match to TRBD1. V shed 4 bases, J shed 6 bases, and the junction held 10 bases outside the gene matches. The CDR3 runs to 16 residues. CDR1 is SGHRS and CDR2 is YFSETQ in the germline V gene. Written as DNA, the CDR3 is TGCGCCAGCAGCCGAGGGACAGGGGGCGGCCTTCATGGCTACACCTTC. Protein: CASSRGTGGGLHGYTF. Filled out from reference TRBV5-1 and TRBJ1-2, the complete variable domain reads KAGVTQTPRYLIKTRGQQVTLSCSPISGHRSVSWYQQTPGQGLQFLFEYFSETQRNKGNFPGRFSGRQFSNSRSEMNVSTLELGDSALYLCASSRGTGGGLHGYTFGSGTRLTVV.

V is TRBV28 and J is TRBJ1-3, with D possibly matching TRBD1 (5 bases). Germline values: CDR1 MDHEN, CDR2 SYDVKM. The V end was cut by 1 base, the J end by 1 base, with 14 bases between. This CDR3 region has 17 residues. The CDR3, as DNA: TGTGCCAGCAGTTTATATTCCCTTGGGGCATCTGGAAACACCATATATTTT. Its translation is CASSLYSLGASGNTIYF.

The rearrangement joins TRBV3-1 (or the pseudogene TRBV3-2) to TRBJ1-2, with D unclear. V was clipped by 1 base and J by 7 bases, with 10 bases between them. CDR3 length equals 13 residues. From germline, CDR1 is LGHDT and CDR2 YNNKEL (reference sequence). The DNA of the CDR3 is TGTGCCAGCAGCCAAGGAGGGTATATTGGCTACACCTTC. Its translation is CASSQGGYIGYTF.

V usage is TRBV28 and J usage is TRBJ1-1, with 10 bases matching TRBD1. The CDR3 is 15 amino acids. Germline V gene lookup returns CDR1 MDHEN and CDR2 SYDVKM. V shed 3 bases, J shed 4 bases, and the junction held 5 bases outside the gene matches. CDR3 in DNA: TGTGCCAGCAGTTTGAGGACAGGGGGGTCCACTGAAGCTTTCTTT. As protein: CASSLRTGGSTEAFF. The full variable domain, rest sourced from reference TRBV28 and TRBJ1-1, is DVKVTQSSRYLVKRTGEKVFLECVQDMDHENMFWYRQDPGLGLRLIYFSYDVKMKEKGDIPEGYSVSREKKERFSLILESASTNQTSMYLCASSLRTGGSTEAFFGQGTRLTVV.

The chain couples TRBV11-2 to TRBJ2-3; D is uncertain. Germline lookup yields CDR1 SGHAT and CDR2 FQNNGV. The length of the CDR3 is 12 residues. Trimming pared 8 bases from V and 2 bases from J, leaving 8 bases between. In nucleotides, the CDR3 is TGTGCCAGCTTAGAATCCACAGATACGCAGTATTTT. Translation gives CASLESTDTQYF.